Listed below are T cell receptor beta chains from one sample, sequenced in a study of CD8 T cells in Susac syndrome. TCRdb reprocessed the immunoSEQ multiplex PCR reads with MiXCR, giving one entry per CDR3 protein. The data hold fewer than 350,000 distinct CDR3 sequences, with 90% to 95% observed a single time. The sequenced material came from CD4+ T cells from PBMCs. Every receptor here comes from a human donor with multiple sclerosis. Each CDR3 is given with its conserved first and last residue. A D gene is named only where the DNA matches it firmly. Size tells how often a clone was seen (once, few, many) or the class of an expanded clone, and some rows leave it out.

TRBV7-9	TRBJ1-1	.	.	TGTGCCAGCAGCCTCTCCCGGGGGGCCACTGAAGCTTTCTTT	CASSLSRGATEAFF
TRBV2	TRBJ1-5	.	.	TGTGCCAGCAGTGCGGAGGCGAGCAGCAATCAGCCCCAGCATTTT	CASSAEASSNQPQHF
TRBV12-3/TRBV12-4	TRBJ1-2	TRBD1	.	TGTGCCAGCAGTTTATTGCAGGGGGACGGCTACACCTTC	CASSLLQGDGYTF
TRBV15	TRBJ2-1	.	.	TGTGCCACCAGCTCCACGGGGTACAATGAGCAGTTCTTC	CATSSTGYNEQFF
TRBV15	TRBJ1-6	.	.	TGTGCCACCAGCCGTGCAGAATTGAATTCACCCCTCCACTTT	CATSRAELNSPLHF
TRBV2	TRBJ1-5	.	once	TGTGCCAGCAGGCCGGTGGTTGGGGCCCAGCATTTT	CASRPVVGAQHF
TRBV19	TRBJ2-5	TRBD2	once	TGTGCCAGTAGTATAGGACTAGCGGGGGAGCAAGAGACCCAGTACTTC	CASSIGLAGEQETQYF
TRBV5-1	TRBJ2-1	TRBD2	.	TGCGCCAGCAGCTTGTTAGCGGGGGGGGACAATGAGCAGTTCTTC	CASSLLAGGDNEQFF
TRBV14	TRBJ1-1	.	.	TGTGCCAGCAGCCCACGACAGGCCCTAAGGGGGACTGAAGCTTTCTTT	CASSPRQALRGTEAFF
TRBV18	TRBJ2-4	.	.	TGTGCCAGCTCACCTGCCATCGGCAAAAACATTCAGTACTTC	CASSPAIGKNIQYF
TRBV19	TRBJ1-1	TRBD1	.	TGTGCCAGTAGTCTGCGGACAGGGGTCTTTGGCACTGAAGCTTTCTTT	CASSLRTGVFGTEAFF
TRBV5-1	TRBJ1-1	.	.	TGCGCCAGCAGCTTGGACCCGGATCGTCGCGCTTTCTTT	CASSLDPDRRAFF
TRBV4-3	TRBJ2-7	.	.	TGCGCCAGCAGCCAAGTCCCAGGGGCAGAAGCGGTCGAGCAGTACTTC	CASSQVPGAEAVEQYF
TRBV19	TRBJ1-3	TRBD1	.	TGTGCCAGTAGTGAAACAGGGGACGCTGGAAACACCATATATTTT	CASSETGDAGNTIYF
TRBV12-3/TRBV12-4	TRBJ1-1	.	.	TGTGCCAGCAGCTTTTTTGGGGGGGACACTGAAGCTTTCTTT	CASSFFGGDTEAFF
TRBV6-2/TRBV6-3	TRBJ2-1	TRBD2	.	TGTGCCAGCAGTTACGATAGTGGGAGGGTTGATGAGCAGTTCTTC	CASSYDSGRVDEQFF
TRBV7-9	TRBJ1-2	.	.	TGTGCCAGCAGCCCGCTCCCCCGCAGGGCGCGGAACTATGGCTACACCTTC	CASSPLPRRARNYGYTF
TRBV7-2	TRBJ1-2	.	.	TGTGCCAGCAGCTTAGGGCCACAGAACTATGGCTACACCTTC	CASSLGPQNYGYTF
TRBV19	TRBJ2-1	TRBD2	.	TGTGCCAGTAGTATATTGAGCGGGAGTGGGAATGAGCAGTTCTTC	CASSILSGSGNEQFF
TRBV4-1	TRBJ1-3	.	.	TGCGCCAGCAGCCACCTAACAACGCGGCACTCTGGAAACACCATATATTTT	CASSHLTTRHSGNTIYF
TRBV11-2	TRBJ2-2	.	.	TGTGCCAGCCGGAAGGGGCAGCAGAACACCGGGGAGCTGTTTTTT	CASRKGQQNTGELFF
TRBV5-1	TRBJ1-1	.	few	TGCGCCAGCAGCTTGAATCCCGGTGGGCGCACGTTGGCTGAAGCTTTCTTT	CASSLNPGGRTLAEAFF
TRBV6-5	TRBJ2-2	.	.	TGTGCCAGCAGTTGGGCCAGCGGAGTTAACACCGGGGAGCTGTTTTTT	CASSWASGVNTGELFF
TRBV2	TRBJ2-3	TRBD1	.	TGTGCCAGCAGTGAACCCCGGGACAGGGGTGACTCGGATACGCAGTATTTT	CASSEPRDRGDSDTQYF
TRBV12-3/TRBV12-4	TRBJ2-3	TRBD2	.	TGTGCCAGCACCAAGCGGGTCGGTGGTAGCGGGGGCGCAGATACGCAGTATTTT	CASTKRVGGSGGADTQYF
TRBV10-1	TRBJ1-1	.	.	TGCGCCAGCAGTGAGACAGGGAAAGGCGACACTGAAGCTTTCTTT	CASSETGKGDTEAFF
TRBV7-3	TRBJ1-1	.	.	TGTGCCAGCAGCTTAACCCCGGCGGCAGGGAACACTGAAGCTTTCTTT	CASSLTPAAGNTEAFF
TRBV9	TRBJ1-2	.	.	TGTGCCAGCAGCGTAGACCTGACAGGCGCCCTCTATGGCTACACCTTC	CASSVDLTGALYGYTF
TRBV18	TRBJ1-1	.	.	TGTGCCAGCTCCCCGGGGAGCACTGAAGCTTTCTTT	CASSPGSTEAFF
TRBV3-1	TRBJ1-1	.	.	TGTGCCAGCAGCGTGCAGGGTTTTGAAGCTTTCTTT	CASSVQGFEAFF
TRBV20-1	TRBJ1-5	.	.	TGCAGTGCTCTGCCCCTCCAGGGGATTAGTCAGCCCCAGCATTTT	CSALPLQGISQPQHF
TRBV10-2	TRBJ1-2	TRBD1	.	TGCGCCAGCAGTGAAAACAGGGGGCAGAACTATGGCTACACCTTC	CASSENRGQNYGYTF
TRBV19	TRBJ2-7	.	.	TGTGCCAGTAGTATAGACAGGGGCTCCGAGCAGTACTTC	CASSIDRGSEQYF
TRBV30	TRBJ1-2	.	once	TGTGCCTGGAGTCCATCCTTGGGGCGGACGTATGGCTACACCTTC	CAWSPSLGRTYGYTF
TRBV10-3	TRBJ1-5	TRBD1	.	TGTGCCATCAGTTTACAGGGGGATGGTCAGCCCCAGCATTTT	CAISLQGDGQPQHF
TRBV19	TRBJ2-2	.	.	TGTGCCAGTAACCGGGAGAGGTGGACCGGGGAGCTGTTTTTT	CASNRERWTGELFF
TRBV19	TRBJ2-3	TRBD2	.	TGTGCCAGTAGTATACTAGCGGGGGACACAGATACGCAGTATTTT	CASSILAGDTDTQYF
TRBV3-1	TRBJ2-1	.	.	TGTGCCAGCAGCCAACGGGCGGGGATCCCCTACAATGAGCAGTTCTTC	CASSQRAGIPYNEQFF
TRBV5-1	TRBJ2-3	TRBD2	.	TGCGCCAGCAGCTCTGTTTCGGGAGGAGGGACAGATACGCAGTATTTT	CASSSVSGGGTDTQYF
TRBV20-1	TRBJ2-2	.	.	TGCAGTGCTAGCTCCGACGGTACCGGGGAGCTGTTTTTT	CSASSDGTGELFF